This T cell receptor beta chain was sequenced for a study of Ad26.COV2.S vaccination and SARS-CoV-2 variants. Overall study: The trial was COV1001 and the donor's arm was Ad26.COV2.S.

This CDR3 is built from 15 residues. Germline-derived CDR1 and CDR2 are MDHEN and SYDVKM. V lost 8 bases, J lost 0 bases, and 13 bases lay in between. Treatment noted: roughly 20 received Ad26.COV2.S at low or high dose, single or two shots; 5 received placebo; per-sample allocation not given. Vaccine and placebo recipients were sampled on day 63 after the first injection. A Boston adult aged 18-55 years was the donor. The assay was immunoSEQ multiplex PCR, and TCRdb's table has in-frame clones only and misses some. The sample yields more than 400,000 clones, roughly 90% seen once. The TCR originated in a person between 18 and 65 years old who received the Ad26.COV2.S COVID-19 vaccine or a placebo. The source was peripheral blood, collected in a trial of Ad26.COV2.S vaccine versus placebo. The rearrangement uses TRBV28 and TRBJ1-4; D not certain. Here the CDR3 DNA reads TGTGCCAGCGCCGACGGCGGAGCAACTAATGAAAAACTGTTTTTT. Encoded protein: CASADGGATNEKLFF.